This passage covers 7 T cell receptor beta chains from one sample sequenced in a study of blood T cell repertoires in COVID-19 (dated by TCRdb to about 2020). The method behind the library was the immunoSEQ multiplex PCR assay. TCRdb took this table from immuneACCESS and kept in-frame rearrangements with V and J called. Such tables lack part of the clones; where checked against another copy, unresolved V genes explain under half of the gap, and the rest is unexplained. The sample table lists 120,000 or so clones, 70% to 90% of them with a count of one. The ten largest clonotypes hold 1.5% to 1.9% of the sample. Sequencing was done on a sample of peripheral blood. Receptors were obtained from a human donor in a cohort sampled during active COVID-19.

This clone was recorded many times. The genes are TRBV10-1 and TRBJ1-1; possible D gene TRBD1, 5 bases. V was cut by 5 bases and J by 2 bases, with 9 bases left in between. The CDR3 has 13 amino acids. In germline, CDR1 is WNHNN, CDR2 SYGVQD (reference sequence). The CDR3 here is CASSYDRNTEAFF. As DNA, the CDR3 is TGCGCCAGCAGTTACGACAGAAACACTGAAGCTTTCTTT.

The V call is TRBV12-3 or TRBV12-4, the J call TRBJ1-4; perhaps TRBD1 as D (5 bases). The CDR3 covers 13 residues. V gave up 8 bases and J gave up 5 bases, with 12 bases separating them. For the CDR3, the DNA is TGTGCCAGCGCCCCGGGGGTGAATGAAAAACTGTTTTTT. Translation gives CASAPGVNEKLFF.

The chain has TRBV11-2 and TRBJ1-1, with TRBD1 as a possible D gene (5 bases). Germline V gives CDR1 SGHAT, CDR2 FQNNGV. The ends were cut back, 1 base at V and 5 bases at J, with 8 bases in the middle. There are 13 residues in the CDR3. CDR3 protein: CASSLVGRTEAFF. Here the CDR3 DNA reads TGTGCCAGCAGCTTAGTGGGGCGAACTGAAGCTTTCTTT.

The gene calls are TRBV5-1 and TRBJ2-1; D is ambiguous. CDR1 and CDR2 from the germline V gene are SGHRS and YFSETQ. V lost 0 bases and J 0 bases, leaving 10 bases between the germline ends. This CDR3 is built from 16 residues. CDR3 sequence: CASSLVAVLSYNEQFF. The CDR3 region has the DNA TGCGCCAGCAGCTTGGTGGCGGTACTCTCCTACAATGAGCAGTTCTTC. Based on the CDR3 plus reference TRBV5-1 and TRBJ2-1, the full variable domain is KAGVTQTPRYLIKTRGQQVTLSCSPISGHRSVSWYQQTPGQGLQFLFEYFSETQRNKGNFPGRFSGRQFSNSRSEMNVSTLELGDSALYLCASSLVAVLSYNEQFFGPGTRLTVL.

The chain uses TRBV30 and TRBJ1-5; TRBD1 matches at 7 bases. J was trimmed by 7 bases and V by 3 bases; bases with no gene match: 6. The length of the CDR3 is 13 residues. CDR1 is GTSNPN, CDR2 SVGIG, per germline (reference sequence). The CDR3 region is CAWSGDRWQPQHF. CDR3 bases: TGTGCCTGGAGCGGGGACAGATGGCAGCCCCAGCATTTT. The full variable domain, with the rest looked up from reference TRBV30 and TRBJ1-5, is SQTIHQWPATLVQPVGSPLSLECTVEGTSNPNLYWYRQAAGRGLQLLFYSVGIGQISSEVPQNLSASRPQDRQFILSSKKLLLSDSGFYLCAWSGDRWQPQHFGDGTRLSIL.

The DNA of the CDR3 is TGTGCCAGCAGCCCCATACTTGGGTGGGGGGGCTATGGCTACACCTTC. This sequence encodes CASSPILGWGGYGYTF. This chain uses TRBV7-2 with TRBJ1-2; D is perhaps TRBD1 (5 bases). Trimming shortened V by 5 bases and J by 4 bases, and 20 bases separated the two germline ends. The CDR3 covers 16 residues. Germline CDR1 is SGHTA and CDR2 is FQGNSA.

The chain has TRBV27 and TRBJ2-7; TRBD1 matches at 11 bases. The V segment lost 1 base and the J segment 7 bases; nucleotides outside the gene matches: 9. Germline-derived CDR1 and CDR2 are MNHEY and SMNVEV (reference sequence). The CDR3 is 16 amino acids. The CDR3 nucleotides are TGTGCCAGCAGTTTATTCTCTGGGACAGGGGGGAAGGAGCAGTACTTC. This translates into CASSLFSGTGGKEQYF.